One sample yielded the 27 T cell receptor beta chains listed below, sequenced in a study of T cells in Graves' hyperthyroidism and ophthalmopathy. What was amplified from RNA transcripts were TCR beta CDR3 regions. First-round RT-PCR targeting the TCR CDR3 was performed with the HTBI primer set. A single record per CDR3 protein comes from TCRdb applying MiXCR to the multiplex PCR reads. The data hold some 550,000 distinct CDR3 sequences, with roughly 16% observed a single time. The sample taken for sequencing was blood. These TCRs come from a woman in her forties with Graves' ophthalmopathy.

This clonotype was recorded many times. V usage is TRBV7-3 and J usage is TRBJ2-1; a possible D gene is TRBD1 (5 bases). Germline V lookup: CDR1 SGHTA, CDR2 FQGTGA. With 2 bases removed from V and 1 base from J, the gap between germline ends came to 9 bases. The CDR3 contains 15 residues. The CDR3 spells CASSLGATSYNEQFF. The CDR3 nucleotides read TGTGCCAGCAGCTTAGGGGCTACTTCCTACAATGAGCAGTTCTTC.

This clonotype was observed many times. V is TRBV2 and J is TRBJ2-5; a weak D match, TRBD1 (5 bases). The CDR3 has 14 amino acids. CDR1 and CDR2 (germline): SNHLY, FYNNEI. The ends were cut back, 5 bases at V and 2 bases at J, with 12 bases in the middle. CDR3 DNA: TGTGCCAGCAGTTCAACAGGTTCACAAGAGACCCAGTACTTC. It yields the protein CASSSTGSQETQYF.

This clonotype was seen repeatedly, ten times or more. The CDR3 is CASSLGGGPYEQYF. CDR3 nucleotides: TGTGCCAGCAGTTTGGGAGGGGGACCCTACGAGCAGTACTTC. The chain employs TRBV11-2 and TRBJ2-7; D is perhaps TRBD2 (7 bases). V lost 6 bases to trimming and J lost 2 bases, with 14 bases between them. This CDR3 has 14 amino acids. Germline V lookup: CDR1 SGHAT, CDR2 FQNNGV.

This chain joins TRBV4-1 and TRBJ1-1, with D possibly matching TRBD1 (6 bases). The germline V gene has CDR1 MGHRA and CDR2 YSYEKL. The V and J ends lost 4 bases and 1 base respectively, with 16 bases between them. This CDR3 has 16 amino acids. The CDR3 here is CASSRTQGFGNTEAFF. The CDR3 nucleotides read TGCGCCAGCAGCCGAACTCAGGGGTTCGGGAACACTGAAGCTTTCTTT.

The chain couples TRBV7-2 to TRBJ1-4, with TRBD1 matching over 9 bases. The CDR3 length is 15 residues. Trimming removed 1 base from V and 7 bases from J; junction bases left unmatched: 4. Germline CDR1 reads SGHTA; CDR2 reads FQGNSA. The CDR3 sequence: CASSLGGQGGEKLFF. CDR3 DNA: TGTGCCAGCAGCTTAGGGGGACAGGGAGGTGAAAAACTGTTTTTT.

This clonotype was observed a few times. V usage is TRBV15 and J usage is TRBJ1-2, with D possibly matching TRBD1 (5 bases). CDR3 size: 16 residues. Germline CDR1 is LNHNV and CDR2 is YYDKDF (reference sequence). V lost 3 bases and J lost 0, with 14 bases in between. CDR3 in DNA: TGTGCCACCAGCAGTTACCGGGACCCTTCTAACTATGGCTACACCTTC. This encodes CATSSYRDPSNYGYTF.

This clonotype appeared many times. The J gene is TRBJ2-3, the V gene TRBV9; no clear D. Trimming took 4 bases from V and 2 from J, leaving 17 bases between them. CDR1 and CDR2 from the germline V gene are SGDLS and YYNGEE. There are 16 residues in the CDR3. CDR3 DNA: TGTGCCAGCAGCCCCCAAGGAAGGCCGGCCACAGATACGCAGTATTTT. Its protein is CASSPQGRPATDTQYF.

This clonotype was seen a handful of times. The V call is TRBV29-1, the J call TRBJ1-1; D not resolved. V dropped 3 bases and J dropped 2 bases, with 4 bases sitting between them. This CDR3 is built from 11 residues. CDR1 and CDR2 (germline): SQVTM, ANQGSEA. CDR3 protein: CSVDVNTEAFF. Written as DNA, the CDR3 is TGCAGCGTTGACGTAAACACTGAAGCTTTCTTT.

This clonotype was counted at least ten times. The chain is built from TRBV18 and TRBJ2-7; D remains ambiguous. The germline V and J ends were trimmed by 6 bases and 5 bases, with 8 bases remaining between them. This CDR3 spans 11 amino acids. From germline, CDR1 is KGHSH and CDR2 LQKENI. The CDR3 DNA is TGTGCCAGCTCCAGAGAGGACGAGCAGTACTTC. Translating gives CASSREDEQYF.

This clonotype was seen ten or more times. V is TRBV12-3 or TRBV12-4 and J is TRBJ2-2; 14 bases are a match to TRBD2. The CDR3 sequence is 19 residues long. V lost 4 bases, J lost 1 base, and 8 bases stayed unmatched. The CDR3 nucleotides are TGTGCCAGCAGTTCCCACGGACTAGCGGGGGGCCAGAACACCGGGGAGCTGTTTTTT. Its protein product is CASSSHGLAGGQNTGELFF.

This clonotype came up many times. This chain links TRBV20-1 with TRBJ2-1; D could derive from TRBD1 or TRBD2 (7 bases each). V was pared by 5 bases and J by 8 bases, with 19 bases between. The germline V gene encodes CDR1 DFQATT and CDR2 SNEGSKA (reference sequence). This CDR3 contains 14 residues. In nucleotides, the CDR3 is TGCAGTGCTGTGAGGAGGGAGGGGGCCGATGAGCAGTTCTTC. Translating it yields CSAVRREGADEQFF.

This clonotype was seen repeatedly, ten times or more. The chain carries TRBV2 and TRBJ2-7; 9 bases are shared with TRBD1. This CDR3 is built from 14 residues. The germline gives CDR1 SNHLY, CDR2 FYNNEI. With 5 bases clipped from V and 2 bases from J, the junction kept 4 bases outside the gene matches. CDR3 loop: CASSKGTGPYEQYF. The CDR3 DNA follows: TGTGCCAGCAGTAAAGGGACAGGGCCCTACGAGCAGTACTTC.

This clonotype was picked up a small number of times. The chain carries TRBV20-1 and TRBJ1-5; D might be TRBD1 (5 bases). The V end was cut by 3 bases, the J end by 6 bases, with 24 bases between. CDR1 is DFQATT, CDR2 SNEGSKA, per germline (reference sequence). This CDR3 is built from 17 residues. CDR3 nucleotide sequence: TGCAGTGCTAGCACTCACGATGAGGGGCTGACGGGTCAGCCCCAGCATTTT. It specifies CSASTHDEGLTGQPQHF.

The chain recombines TRBV20-1 with TRBJ2-5; 7 bases map to TRBD1. With V trimmed by 7 bases and J by 2 bases, 4 bases remained unmatched. This CDR3 is 12 amino acids long. The germline gives CDR1 DFQATT, CDR2 SNEGSKA (reference sequence). The CDR3 reads CSGTGQQETQYF. Written as DNA, the CDR3 is TGCAGTGGAACGGGACAGCAAGAGACCCAGTACTTC.

The table lists this clonotype with many counts. The rearrangement uses TRBV6-1 and TRBJ2-7, with a possible D match to TRBD1 (6 bases). From germline, CDR1 is MNHNS and CDR2 SASEGT. The CDR3 is 14 residues long. The ends were cut back, 5 bases at V and 6 bases at J, with 17 bases in the middle. CDR3 in DNA: TGTGCCAGCAGTACCTCGGGACAAGGACGCGAGCAGTACTTC. This translates into CASSTSGQGREQYF.

The rearrangement uses TRBV20-1 and TRBJ1-2; 8 bases are a match to TRBD1. CDR1 DFQATT and CDR2 SNEGSKA come from the germline V gene (reference sequence). The ends lost 1 base at V and 4 bases at J; junction bases unmatched: 23. The CDR3 extends over 20 amino acids. In DNA, the CDR3 is TGCAGTGCTAGAGTAGTAGCGGGAGGGCCTGGACAGGGCAAGTCCTATGGCTACACCTTC. Its translation: CSARVVAGGPGQGKSYGYTF.

This clonotype was seen at least ten times. The rearrangement uses TRBV18 and TRBJ2-3; D might be TRBD1 or TRBD2, each matching 5 bases. V was trimmed by 2 bases and J by 6 bases, leaving 15 bases between them. CDR1 KGHSH and CDR2 LQKENI come from the germline V gene. The CDR3 loop spans 15 amino acids. The CDR3 nucleotides read TGTGCCAGCTCACCAGTAAGCGGACAACCGGATACGCAGTATTTT. It yields the protein CASSPVSGQPDTQYF. The whole variable domain, remainder taken from reference TRBV18 and TRBJ2-3, is NAGVMQNPRHLVRRRGQEARLRCSPMKGHSHVYWYRQLPEEGLKFMVYLQKENIIDESGMPKERFSAEFPKEGPSILRIQQVVRGDSAAYFCASSPVSGQPDTQYFGPGTRLTVL.

There are many counts of this clonotype. The CDR3: CASSYSLRTSGSSEQFF. CDR3 nucleotide sequence: TGTGCCAGCAGTTACTCCTTAAGGACTAGCGGGAGTAGTGAGCAGTTCTTC. The chain combines TRBV6-5 with TRBJ2-1; 13 bases fit TRBD2. Per the germline V gene, CDR1 is MNHEY and CDR2 is SVGAGI. CDR3 length equals 17 residues. The ends lost 0 bases at V and 9 bases at J; junction bases unmatched: 8.

The V gene is TRBV2, the J gene TRBJ1-1; D is undetermined. Trimming shortened V by 0 bases and J by 11 bases, and 13 bases separated the two germline ends. Germline loops: CDR1 SNHLY, CDR2 FYNNEI. The CDR3 is 13 residues long. CDR3 loop: CASSEASEGQAFF. The CDR3 nucleotides read TGTGCCAGCAGTGAAGCGAGTGAGGGCCAGGCTTTCTTT.

The chain employs TRBV2 and TRBJ2-1, with 10 bases fitting TRBD2. Germline-derived CDR1 and CDR2 are SNHLY and FYNNEI. This CDR3 spans 15 amino acids. The J segment lost 2 bases and the V segment lost 6 bases, leaving 4 bases of the junction unmatched. The CDR3 nucleotides read TGTGCCAGCAGAAGGACTAGCGGAACCTACAATGAGCAGTTCTTC. This gives the protein CASRRTSGTYNEQFF.

A few counts support this clonotype. The gene calls are TRBV5-8 and TRBJ2-6, with D possibly being TRBD1 (7 bases). V was clipped by 4 bases and J by 2 bases, with 13 bases between them. Germline loops: CDR1 SGHTS, CDR2 YDEGEE. CDR3 length: 16 amino acids. The CDR3: CASSAGQHTGANVLTF. DNA of the CDR3: TGTGCCAGCAGCGCGGGACAGCATACTGGGGCCAACGTCCTGACTTTC. Based on the CDR3 plus reference TRBV5-8 and TRBJ2-6, the full variable domain is EAGVTQSPTHLIKTRGQQATLRCSPISGHTSVYWYQQALGLGLQFLLWYDEGEERNRGNFPPRFSGRQFPNYSSELNVNALELEDSALYLCASSAGQHTGANVLTFGAGSRLTVL.

This chain uses TRBV11-2 with TRBJ1-6; D uncertain. Trimming took off 1 base at V and 11 bases at J, with 6 bases between the two ends. There are 12 residues in the CDR3. Germline assignment: CDR1 SGHAT and CDR2 FQNNGV. The CDR3 spells CASSLGGTPLHF. The CDR3 bases are TGTGCCAGCAGCTTAGGGGGTACACCCCTCCACTTT.

The V call is TRBV5-1, the J call TRBJ2-7; TRBD1 might be the D (6 bases). The germline V and J ends were trimmed by 6 bases and 2 bases, with 15 bases remaining between them. This CDR3 is built from 14 residues. Germline assignment: CDR1 SGHRS and CDR2 YFSETQ. The DNA for the CDR3 is TGCGCCAGCAAGCCATCGACAGGAGCCTACGAGCAGTACTTC. This gives the protein CASKPSTGAYEQYF.

This clonotype has just a few counts. The chain links TRBV28 to TRBJ2-5; D uncertain. With 7 bases removed from V and 3 bases from J, the gap between germline ends came to 27 bases. This CDR3 has 18 residues. Germline V gene data show CDR1 as MDHEN and CDR2 as SYDVKM. The CDR3 sequence is CASTIIGGVQVKKETQYF. As DNA, the CDR3 is TGTGCCAGCACCATAATAGGTGGGGTGCAGGTTAAAAAAGAGACCCAGTACTTC.

This clonotype was observed many times. The chain uses TRBV30 and TRBJ1-1; 8 bases line up with TRBD1. Germline V CDR1 and CDR2: GTSNPN, SVGIG (reference sequence). The CDR3 extends over 13 amino acids. Trimming cost V 5 bases and J 2 bases; bases outside gene matches: 4. The CDR3 protein is CAWGDRPNTEAFF. In DNA form, the CDR3 reads TGTGCCTGGGGGGACAGGCCAAACACTGAAGCTTTCTTT.

This clonotype appeared many times. J is TRBJ1-2 and V is TRBV6-1; 9 bases agree with TRBD1. Germline CDR1 and CDR2: MNHNS and SASEGT. With 7 bases clipped from V and 7 bases from J, the junction kept 13 bases outside the gene matches. This CDR3 spans 15 amino acids. The CDR3 is CASIDTGQGLIGYTF. In DNA, the CDR3 is TGTGCCAGCATCGACACGGGACAGGGCCTCATTGGCTACACCTTC.

There are many counts of this clonotype. The CDR3 is CASSKQGVFYEQYF. The CDR3 DNA reads TGTGCCAGCAGCAAACAGGGGGTATTCTACGAGCAGTACTTC. This rearrangement joins TRBV2 to TRBJ2-7; 8 bases are a match to TRBD1. CDR1 is SNHLY and CDR2 is FYNNEI in the germline V gene. The junction had 7 bases not matched to a gene; V was cut back by 6 bases and J by 3 bases. The CDR3 totals 14 residues.